This T cell receptor (beta chain) appears in the sequencing data of a study of shared clonotypes between healthy human individuals (dated by TCRdb to about 2020). Some background on the complete study: The cohort included three men and a couple of women between 18 and 49 years of age. To estimate repertoire size and how much clonotypes are shared between individuals, the study performed deep sequencing of blood TCR repertoires from 4 to 6 healthy adults. Per donor, three plates each were used for CD4 naive and CD4 memory, two for CD8 naive, and one for CD8 memory. To increase sequencing depth and limit assay-specific biases, TCR repertoire library preparation and sequencing were carried out by different laboratories using diverse techniques. Per donor, leukapheresis produced somewhere between about 0.94 and 9.5 billion PBMCs. What the work shows at the level of the full study, not this receptor alone: Based on pairwise subsampling, the degree of clonotype sharing among donors was expected to be affected by sequencing depth. Because the study included a small number of donors, the genetic and exposure-history diversity represented was limited. Naive subsets generally had larger estimated clonotype richness than memory subsets did. Clonotypes shared by all four sorted-subset donors showed higher generation probabilities than non-shared clonotypes. Sharing across several donors was observed for 4.5% to 6.5% of naive CD4, about 3.2% of naive CD8, around 2.5% of memory CD4, and around 0.4% of memory CD8 clonotypes. Sampling was limited to blood, and TCR repertoires in tissue likely differ from TCR repertoires in blood. Rarefaction of sorted-subset datasets indicated incomplete sequencing despite the large sequencing depth.

Using the deep immunoSEQ assay, multiplex PCR amplified TCR CDR3 regions from genomic DNA. Extracted genomic DNA from each cell subset was spread evenly across all wells of several immunoSEQ 96-well plates, with each plate serving as a replicate. Each replicate PCR for sorted subsets received about 0.2 ug genomic DNA, equal to roughly 30,000 T cell genomes. Purified libraries were measured with a Qubit 3.0 fluorometer, size-checked on a Bioanalyzer 2100, and measured again with the KAPA Library Quantification kit. Every immunoSEQ 96-well plate was sequenced on a separate single-read 150-cycle Illumina NextSeq 550 flow cell. Processing in the source paper ran as follows. The immunoSEQ output contained only junctional sequences without quality scores, so filtering could not match that applied to full-length reads. To assign V/J genes and CDR3, sequences were annotated using PyIR, a Python wrapper for IgBLAST v1.9, with IMGT germline references. Reads with weak V/J assignments (E-value above 1e-6), missing CDR3, stop codons, out-of-frame junctions, or ambiguous translated residues were removed. V3J clonotypes were defined as sequences sharing the same inferred V gene, J gene, and CDR3 amino acid sequence. To compute the percentage overlap between repertoires, the number of shared unique clonotypes was divided by the size of the smaller repertoire. Three approaches were used to assess repertoire richness: RTK rarefaction, the Chao1 estimator, and Recon v2.1 estimates of unobserved clonotypes. OLGA was used to compute generation probabilities for all TCRbeta clonotypes that the gDNA method yielded from four donors. In its TCRdb copy, this immuneACCESS table keeps in-frame sequences only and misses some clones. Where compared with another copy, unresolved V genes explain less than half of these, and the others have no known cause. For V, J and clone size, that table is used; D and trimming come from the DNA. For this sample the table gives approximately 1,000,000 clones, of which approximately 80% were detected only once. The ten largest clones add up to roughly 0.56% of the sample.

V was cut back by 8 bases and J by 0 bases, leaving a gap of 13 bases between them. The CDR3 runs 13 residues from the cysteine to the phenylalanine. CDR3 DNA is the only sequence kept; it has 39 bases, read in frame from the first base. Looking up the germline V gene yields CDR1 SQVTM and CDR2 ANQGSEA. On this clone itself: Its antigen is not yet known. Per-base qualities were not stored, and no clone one base away is much larger.

Donors were healthy HIV-negative adults with no recently reported acute infections or vaccinations. Every donor was a Caucasian adult residing in Nashville, Tennessee, USA. Magnetic negative selection was used to enrich CD4+ T cells, after which naive cells were positively selected on CD45RA and the negative fraction became the memory subset. Blood was obtained by leukapheresis, after which PBMCs were separated by Ficoll-Histopaque density gradient centrifugation and cryopreserved in liquid nitrogen vapor phase. Analytical flow cytometry was used to check the purity and quantity of each magnetically sorted T cell population. From each sorted fraction, genomic DNA was isolated and quantified by UV absorbance on a Nanodrop 2000c.

The chain couples TRBV29-1 to TRBJ1-1; TRBD1 is a weak D gene call, 6 bases matching. This clonotype was obtained from a man between 18 and 29 years old in good health. Some clones in this sample may be carry-over from other donors' samples. The specimen was memory CD4+ T cells from PBMCs. The intended sense of this specimen's cell subset or site label: CD45RA-negative fraction. The CDR3 corresponds to CSIYRVMNTEAFF. In nucleotide form, the sequence is TGCAGCATTTACAGGGTTATGAACACTGAAGCTTTCTTT.